This TCR beta chain came from a study of T cell changes during pregnancy in multiple sclerosis. TCRdb's copy holds only in-frame clones and misses some; the assay was immunoSEQ multiplex PCR. The sample holds tens of thousands of clones, around 89% seen once. The receptor was derived from a female donor in good health, enrolled as a control in a pregnancy study. Sequenced here: peripheral blood, sampled after pregnancy.

The CDR3 coding sequence is TGTGCCAGCAGTTACAAGCGGGGAAACACCGGGGAGCTGTTTTTT. Amino acid sequence: CASSYKRGNTGELFF. This sequence joins TRBV6-6 and TRBJ2-2; TRBD2 agrees at 7 bases. Losses at the gene ends were 2 bases for V and 2 bases for J; bases not matched to a gene: 2. CDR1 and CDR2 (germline): MNHNY, SVGAGI (reference sequence). The CDR3 totals 15 residues.